These 16 T cell receptor beta chains originate from one sample sequenced in a study of blood T cells in healthy people across ages. With a J-beta primer mix and a sample-barcoded 5' primer, a second PCR ran about 7 to 11 cycles. TCRdb fed the 5' RACE reads into MiXCR, producing one record per CDR3 protein. The profile covers some 1,000,000 distinct CDR3 sequences, with around 25% appearing a single time and around 0.75% taken by the ten largest. Another study also made use of these data, one on T cells of mothers and their children.

The material sequenced was blood. The receptors come from a girl aged 2 to 9 in good health.

The V and J genes are TRBV15 and TRBJ1-4; D not resolved. Germline-derived CDR1 and CDR2 are LNHNV and YYDKDF (reference sequence). The V and J ends lost 1 base and 8 bases respectively, with 11 bases between them. The CDR3 consists of 14 residues. The CDR3 spells CATSRGLVGEKLFF. The CDR3 nucleotides are TGTGCCACCAGCAGAGGGTTGGTGGGGGAAAAACTGTTTTTT. Full variable domain (remainder filled in from reference TRBV15 and TRBJ1-4): DAMVIQNPRYQVTQFGKPVTLSCSQTLNHNVMYWYQQKSSQAPKLLFHYYDKDFNNEADTPDNFQSRRPNTSFCFLDIRSPGLGDTAMYLCATSRGLVGEKLFFGSGTQLSVL.

This clonotype was recorded a few times. CDR3 residues: CSAREGGRPYEQYF. The DNA for the CDR3 is TGCAGTGCTAGAGAAGGGGGTAGACCCTACGAGCAGTACTTC. The genes are TRBV20-1 and TRBJ2-1, with a possible D match to TRBD1 (6 bases). The DNA end lines up better with TRBJ2-7; the J call may be wrong. Germline-derived CDR1 and CDR2 are DFQATT and SNEGSKA (reference sequence). CDR3 size: 14 residues.

This clonotype occurred a few times. V and J are TRBV28 and TRBJ1-2; 7 bases are a match to TRBD1. Germline CDR1 is MDHEN and CDR2 is SYDVKM. The CDR3 loop spans 12 amino acids. V was pared by 7 bases and J by 6 bases, with 5 bases of the junction left unmatched. CDR3 in amino acids: CASMQGVNGYTF. In DNA form, the CDR3 reads TGTGCCAGCATGCAGGGGGTGAATGGCTACACCTTC.

This clonotype was observed a few times. The chain is built from TRBV6-1 and TRBJ1-5; D is possibly TRBD1 (6 bases). Per the germline V gene, CDR1 is MNHNS and CDR2 is SASEGT. Trimming removed 6 bases from V and 7 bases from J, with 16 bases in between. This CDR3 contains 14 residues. The chain's CDR3 is CASSLYRVGQPQHF. DNA for the CDR3: TGTGCCAGCAGCCTGTACAGGGTTGGGCAGCCCCAGCATTTT.

This clonotype was picked up one time. The genes are TRBV5-5 and TRBJ2-1; no firm D call. The CDR3 loop spans 12 amino acids. Trimming pared 6 bases from V and 3 bases from J, leaving 7 bases between. Germline V gene sequence: CDR1 SGHKS, CDR2 YYEKEE (reference sequence). The CDR3 protein is CASTLFYNEQFF. The DNA of the CDR3 is TGTGCCAGCACGCTCTTCTACAATGAGCAGTTCTTC.

The gene calls are TRBV13 and TRBJ1-3; D remains unclear. The V gene lost 5 bases and the J gene lost 4 bases, with 15 bases spanning the gap. The germline gives CDR1 PRHDT, CDR2 FYEKMQ (reference sequence). The length of the CDR3 is 15 residues. DNA for the CDR3: TGTGCCAGCAGCCCAGGAGGGAGTACAGGAAACACCATATATTTT. Translation: CASSPGGSTGNTIYF.

Concerning this clonotype: An end of the junction differs from the germline gene, which may be a read error. J is TRBJ2-5 and V is TRBV27; 7 nucleotides match TRBD1. The CDR3 has 14 amino acids. Germline CDR1 is MNHEY and CDR2 is SMNVEV (reference sequence). The CDR3 region has the DNA TGTGCCAGCAGTTTATCGGACAGGCAAGTGACCCAGTACTTC. As protein: CASSLSDRQVTQYF.

The genes are TRBV6-4 and TRBJ2-3, with D perhaps given as TRBD1 or TRBD2 (6 bases each). Germline CDR1 is MRHNA and CDR2 is SNTAGT. The V and J ends lost 4 bases and 4 bases respectively, with 21 bases between them. The CDR3 is 17 amino acids. The CDR3 nucleotides are TGTGCCAGCAGTGCCAACCCAGGGGAGGCGGGGCCAGATACGCAGTATTTT. It codes for CASSANPGEAGPDTQYF.

J is TRBJ2-5 and V is TRBV7-9; D is ambiguous. The J call is doubtful: the DNA matches TRBJ2-7 better. This CDR3 is 13 amino acids long. Germline values: CDR1 SEHNR, CDR2 FQNEAQ (reference sequence). The CDR3, as DNA: TGTGCCAGCAGCTTACGCTGGGGATACGAGCAGTACTTC. It specifies CASSLRWGYEQYF.

The chain links TRBV28 to TRBJ2-7; the D call may be TRBD1 or TRBD2 (5 bases each). V lost 3 bases and J 2 bases, leaving 17 bases between the germline ends. The CDR3 is 16 amino acids. The germline V gene has CDR1 MDHEN and CDR2 SYDVKM. The CDR3 DNA reads TGTGCCAGCAGTTTGCCTCCGGGACCCCTCGCCTACGAGCAGTACTTC. This translates into CASSLPPGPLAYEQYF.

This clonotype was counted a few times. The V gene is TRBV24-1, the J gene TRBJ2-1; 11 bases agree with TRBD2. V lost 4 bases to trimming and J lost 2 bases; unmatched junction nucleotides: 6. Germline CDR1 KGHDR, CDR2 SFDVKD. The CDR3 is 17 residues long. Here the CDR3 DNA reads TGTGCCACCAGTGACTCATTAGCGGGAGGGCCCTACAATGAGCAGTTCTTC. Its translation is CATSDSLAGGPYNEQFF.

A few counts support this clonotype. This chain connects TRBV29-1 to TRBJ2-3, with a tentative D call TRBD2 (5 bases). The V gene lost 4 bases and the J gene lost 2 bases, with 13 bases spanning the gap. CDR1 SQVTM and CDR2 ANQGSEA come from the germline V gene. The CDR3 runs 14 residues. The CDR3 DNA follows: TGCAGCGTTGCCGGTAGCGCATTCACAGATACGCAGTATTTT. This sequence encodes CSVAGSAFTDTQYF.

In this sample, this clonotype turned up a few times. In nucleotides, the CDR3 is TGTGCCAGCAGTGTGAGTTGGGACCGCTCCCAAGAGACCCAGTACTTC. Its translation: CASSVSWDRSQETQYF. The chain is built from TRBV5-8 and TRBJ2-5, with D tentatively TRBD1 or TRBD2 (5 bases each). V lost 5 bases and J lost 1, with 18 bases in between. CDR1 is SGHTS and CDR2 is YDEGEE in the germline V gene. The CDR3 consists of 16 residues.

The sample holds a few counts of this clonotype. The chain has TRBV5-1 and TRBJ2-3, with D unclear. Germline V lookup: CDR1 SGHRS, CDR2 YFSETQ. Trimming pared 4 bases from V and 6 bases from J, leaving 21 bases between. The CDR3 length is 16 residues. For the CDR3, the DNA is TGCGCCAGCAGCCCCGAACCGGGCCTTACTGGGGATACGCAGTATTTT. This gives the protein CASSPEPGLTGDTQYF.

V gene TRBV28 combines with J gene TRBJ2-5; 7 bases fit TRBD1. The end of the DNA is better explained by TRBJ2-7, so the J call may be wrong. Germline CDR1 is MDHEN and CDR2 is SYDVKM. The CDR3 consists of 16 residues. The CDR3 is CASSPTTGKARYEQYF. The DNA for the CDR3 is TGTGCCAGCAGTCCGACGACAGGGAAGGCCAGATACGAGCAGTACTTC.

This clonotype was seen more than once but under ten times. The genes are TRBV12-3 or TRBV12-4 and TRBJ1-2; D remains ambiguous. The CDR3 has 14 amino acids. The germline V and J ends were trimmed by 3 bases and 3 bases, with 11 bases remaining between them. DNA of the CDR3: TGTGCCAGCAGTTTTGGCCCAGAAGACTATGGCTACACCTTC. It specifies CASSFGPEDYGYTF.